The 30 T cell receptor beta chains listed next were all sequenced from one sample in a study of early T cells in non-severe SARS-CoV-2 infection. TCRdb re-called the 5' RACE reads through MiXCR, storing one row per CDR3 protein. The sample contains about 72,000 distinct CDR3 sequences, about a tenth of which appear only once. This specimen was whole blood, taken at baseline. The source is an adult who was a healthcare worker with PCR-confirmed SARS-CoV-2 infection or an uninfected control (not recorded which).

The rearrangement joins TRBV30 to TRBJ2-5; D is undetermined. The length of the CDR3 is 15 residues. Germline CDR1 GTSNPN, CDR2 SVGIG (reference sequence). Trimming took 3 bases from V and 1 from J, leaving 15 bases between them. The CDR3 nucleotides are TGTGCCTGGAGCGTAGTCAGGTGGCCCCAAGAGACCCAGTACTTC. Protein sequence: CAWSVVRWPQETQYF. Full variable domain (remainder filled in from reference TRBV30 and TRBJ2-5): SQTIHQWPATLVQPVGSPLSLECTVEGTSNPNLYWYRQAAGRGLQLLFYSVGIGQISSEVPQNLSASRPQDRQFILSSKKLLLSDSGFYLCAWSVVRWPQETQYFGPGTRLLVL.

In its sample, this clonotype was seen a few times. Relative to the germline gene, one junction end is altered; a read error may explain this. The rearrangement links TRBV7-7 to TRBJ2-2, with TRBD1 matching over 7 bases. The CDR3 spans 13 residues. Germline V CDR1 and CDR2: SSHAT, FNYEAQ (reference sequence). The CDR3 region has the DNA TGTGCTAGCAGTTCGGACAGGACCGGGGAGCTGTTTTTT. Its protein is CASSSDRTGELFF.

This clonotype was observed a handful of times. The rearrangement links TRBV15 to TRBJ2-2, with D perhaps TRBD1 or TRBD2 (6 bases each). Between the trimmed V and J ends, which lost 7 bases and 2 bases, there was a span of 17 bases. Germline V lookup: CDR1 LNHNV, CDR2 YYDKDF (reference sequence). The CDR3 has 16 amino acids. CDR3 residues: CATTPGGDFNTGELFF. CDR3 DNA sequence: TGTGCCACCACCCCCGGGGGCGACTTTAACACCGGGGAGCTGTTTTTT.

This clonotype was seen ten or more times. This chain joins TRBV20-1 and TRBJ2-3; 9 bases fit TRBD1. The CDR3 runs to 13 residues. Germline values: CDR1 DFQATT, CDR2 SNEGSKA (reference sequence). The V segment lost 6 bases and the J segment 4 bases; nucleotides outside the gene matches: 5. The DNA for the CDR3 is TGCAGTGCCCCAGGACAGGGGTCAGATACGCAGTATTTT. This sequence encodes CSAPGQGSDTQYF.

The chain links TRBV6-2 or TRBV6-3 to TRBJ2-7; no firm D call. Germline CDR1 and CDR2: MNHEY and SVGEGT. The CDR3 is 13 residues long. Between the trimmed V and J ends, which lost 8 bases and 2 bases, there was a span of 13 bases. CDR3 bases: TGTGCCAGCGGTGGGTCATTCCCCTACGAGCAGTACTTC. The encoded protein is CASGGSFPYEQYF.

This clonotype was detected many times. The genes are TRBV9 and TRBJ2-1; 7 bases agree with TRBD2. Trimming cost V 0 bases and J 4 bases; bases outside gene matches: 4. Per the germline V gene, CDR1 is SGDLS and CDR2 is YYNGEE. The CDR3 is 15 residues long. CDR3 DNA: TGTGCCAGCAGCGTAGGGGCGGGGGTATACAATGAGCAGTTCTTC. Its translation is CASSVGAGVYNEQFF.

The chain is built from TRBV21-1 and TRBJ1-1; TRBD1 is the table's D call, not checked against the DNA. TRBV21-1 constitutes a pseudogene. The CDR3 loop spans 16 amino acids. The CDR3 DNA reads as TGTGCCAGCAGACAGGGGGCAGAGAGCTGGGACACTGAAGCTTTCTTT. It specifies CASRQGAESWDTEAFF.

This clonotype was found once. The J gene is TRBJ2-7, the V gene TRBV7-9; D gene unclear. This CDR3 spans 13 amino acids. Trimming removed 4 bases from V and 4 bases from J, with 11 bases in between. The V gene's germline CDR1 is SEHNR and CDR2 FQNEAQ (reference sequence). CDR3 DNA sequence: TGTGCCAGCAGCTCCTCTCTTGATTACGAGCAGTACTTC. Its protein is CASSSSLDYEQYF.

This clonotype was counted many times. V gene TRBV19 combines with J gene TRBJ2-2, with 8 bases lining up with TRBD1. With 4 bases clipped from V and 5 bases from J, the junction kept 12 bases outside the gene matches. The germline V gene encodes CDR1 LNHDA and CDR2 SQIVND (reference sequence). The CDR3 runs to 17 residues. The CDR3 region has the DNA TGTGCCAGTAGTACGAATATCCGACAGGGGAGTACCGGGGAGCTGTTTTTT. Translating gives CASSTNIRQGSTGELFF.

The J gene is TRBJ1-2, the V gene TRBV5-1; TRBD1 might be the D (5 bases). Per the germline V gene, CDR1 is SGHRS and CDR2 is YFSETQ. The CDR3 runs 16 residues. V dropped 4 bases and J dropped 8 bases, with 24 bases sitting between them. CDR3 region: CASSPGPGLDDVGYTF. The CDR3, as DNA: TGCGCCAGCAGCCCGGGACCGGGATTAGACGACGTGGGCTACACCTTC.

There are a few counts of this clonotype. The rearrangement links TRBV29-1 to TRBJ1-1; D is perhaps TRBD1 (6 bases). V was clipped by 7 bases and J by 7 bases, with 19 bases between them. This CDR3 is built from 13 residues. The germline V gene has CDR1 SQVTM and CDR2 ANQGSEA. The CDR3 region is CSARTAGGNEAFF. For the CDR3, the DNA is TGCAGCGCCCGGACAGCCGGGGGTAATGAAGCTTTCTTT.

V gene TRBV10-3 combines with J gene TRBJ2-2; D is possibly TRBD2 (6 bases). The CDR3 consists of 16 residues. V was pared by 5 bases and J by 0 bases, with 13 bases between. Germline V CDR1 and CDR2: ENHRY, SYGVKD. Here the CDR3 reads CAISPAGTANTGELFF. Here the CDR3 DNA reads TGTGCCATCAGTCCAGCGGGCACCGCGAACACCGGGGAGCTGTTTTTT.

In its sample, this clonotype was seen many times. The chain uses TRBV9 and TRBJ1-3, with D unresolved. CDR1 SGDLS and CDR2 YYNGEE come from the germline V gene. Trimming left V 0 bases short and J 0 bases short, with 7 bases between. This CDR3 spans 15 amino acids. CDR3 in DNA: TGTGCCAGCAGCGTAGGCAGCCTCTCTGGAAACACCATATATTTT. It specifies CASSVGSLSGNTIYF.

This clonotype was observed a handful of times. The chain is built from TRBV9 and TRBJ1-6; D not resolved. Germline assignment: CDR1 SGDLS and CDR2 YYNGEE. The CDR3 loop spans 13 amino acids. V dropped 3 bases and J dropped 7 bases, with 8 bases sitting between them. The CDR3, as DNA: TGTGCCAGCAGCGAAACATTAAATTCACCCCTCCACTTT. It codes for CASSETLNSPLHF.

The sample holds many counts of this clonotype. The V call is TRBV7-6, the J call TRBJ1-2; unclear D gene. The CDR3 consists of 16 residues. From germline, CDR1 is SGHVS and CDR2 FNYEAQ. V was trimmed by 0 bases and J by 0 bases, leaving 11 bases between them. The chain's CDR3 is CASSLAGSATNYGYTF. For the CDR3, the DNA is TGTGCCAGCAGCTTAGCGGGGTCAGCAACTAACTATGGCTACACCTTC.

The chain recombines TRBV11-3 with TRBJ2-3; 7 bases agree with TRBD2. The CDR3 runs 15 residues. V was clipped by 2 bases and J by 4 bases; unmatched bases: 6. Germline-derived CDR1 and CDR2 are SGHNT and YENEEA. The CDR3, as DNA: TGTGCCAGCAGCTTACAGGGTCGGGGGGCAGATACGCAGTATTTT. Protein: CASSLQGRGADTQYF.

The CDR3 reads CASSGGAGGPLDTQYF. The DNA of the CDR3 is TGCGCCAGCAGCGGGGGGGCAGGCGGCCCGCTGGATACGCAGTATTTT. The chain combines TRBV5-1 with TRBJ2-3, with D perhaps TRBD2 (7 bases). The CDR3 sequence is 16 residues long. Germline V gives CDR1 SGHRS, CDR2 YFSETQ. V lost 4 bases to trimming and J lost 6 bases, with 21 bases between them.

The chain couples TRBV7-8 to TRBJ2-1, with D tentatively TRBD1 (6 bases). This CDR3 has 14 amino acids. The germline V gene has CDR1 SGHVS and CDR2 FQNEAQ. V lost 6 bases, J lost 4 bases, and 13 bases lay in between. In DNA form, the CDR3 reads TGTGCCAGCAGTTACCGGGACATATACAATGAGCAGTTCTTC. Translation gives CASSYRDIYNEQFF.

There are many counts of this clonotype. The genes are TRBV12-3 or TRBV12-4 and TRBJ1-2; 7 bases line up with TRBD1. V trimming: 5 bases; J trimming: 8 bases; junction bases outside the gene matches: 11. The CDR3 is 14 residues long. CDR3 coding DNA: TGTGCCAGCAGTGCCGGACAGGTGGTTAGAGGCTACACCTTC. It encodes CASSAGQVVRGYTF.

This clonotype was picked up many times. The V call is TRBV6-1, the J call TRBJ1-1; possible D gene TRBD1, 6 bases. The germline gives CDR1 MNHNS, CDR2 SASEGT. Trimming took off 5 bases at V and 5 bases at J, with 15 bases between the two ends. This CDR3 has 14 amino acids. The CDR3 spells CASSSEQGRTEAFF. The CDR3 nucleotides are TGTGCCAGCAGTTCGGAACAGGGTAGGACTGAAGCTTTCTTT.

The CDR3 loop is CASRSSVGGIYGYTF. For the CDR3, the DNA is TGTGCCAGCAGGTCCTCCGTCGGGGGCATCTATGGCTACACCTTC. V and J are TRBV7-8 and TRBJ1-2; D may be TRBD1 (6 bases). V was clipped by 6 bases and J by 4 bases, with 18 bases between them. In germline, CDR1 is SGHVS, CDR2 FQNEAQ. The CDR3 spans 15 residues.

This rearrangement joins TRBV3-1 to TRBJ1-2; perhaps TRBD1 as D (6 bases). Germline V CDR1 and CDR2: LGHDT, YNNKEL (reference sequence). Trimming pared 0 bases from V and 1 base from J, leaving 15 bases between. This CDR3 contains 17 residues. As DNA, the CDR3 is TGTGCCAGCAGCCAAGATGTGGGGGGCGATTATAACTATGGCTACACCTTC. It translates to CASSQDVGGDYNYGYTF.

The table lists this clonotype with a few counts. The chain combines TRBV2 with TRBJ2-1; the D is unclear. The V end was cut by 3 bases, the J end by 7 bases, with 10 bases between. The germline V gene has CDR1 SNHLY and CDR2 FYNNEI. This CDR3 is 13 amino acids long. The CDR3 DNA is TGTGCCAGCAGTGACGTCGTAGGGAATGAGCAGTTCTTC. Translating it yields CASSDVVGNEQFF.

This chain links TRBV6-5 with TRBJ1-6; D is uncertain. The V and J ends lost 6 bases and 8 bases respectively, with 11 bases between them. The germline CDR1 and CDR2 sequences are MNHEY and SVGAGI. The CDR3 is made up of 13 amino acids. The CDR3 sequence: CASRRRRDSPLHF. The CDR3 nucleotides are TGTGCCAGCAGAAGGAGACGGGATTCACCCCTCCACTTT.

This sequence joins TRBV2 and TRBJ2-5, with 9 nucleotides matching TRBD1. This CDR3 spans 15 amino acids. Germline V gene sequence: CDR1 SNHLY, CDR2 FYNNEI. With V trimmed by 6 bases and J by 5 bases, 10 bases remained unmatched. CDR3 sequence (DNA): TGTGCCAGCAGCGCGGGACAGGGCTTACAGGAGACCCAGTACTTC. Amino acids: CASSAGQGLQETQYF.

This clonotype was found many times. The chain joins TRBV5-1 to TRBJ1-1, with D uncertain. The ends were cut back, 0 bases at V and 3 bases at J, with 6 bases in the middle. This CDR3 has 13 amino acids. CDR1 and CDR2 (germline): SGHRS, YFSETQ. The CDR3, as DNA: TGCGCCAGCAGCTTGGGGGAGGACACTGAAGCTTTCTTT. It encodes CASSLGEDTEAFF.

The rearrangement joins TRBV7-2 to TRBJ2-5, with 12 bases fitting TRBD2. Germline loops: CDR1 SGHTA, CDR2 FQGNSA. The CDR3 is made up of 14 amino acids. V shed 5 bases, J shed 4 bases, and the junction held 2 bases outside the gene matches. The CDR3 reads CASSPTSGGETQYF. CDR3 sequence (DNA): TGTGCCAGCAGCCCGACTAGCGGGGGAGAGACCCAGTACTTC.

V and J are TRBV25-1 and TRBJ1-4, with D hard to call. Trimming left V 0 bases short and J 8 bases short, with 10 bases between. The CDR3 totals 14 residues. Germline assignment: CDR1 MGHDK and CDR2 SYGVNS. The CDR3 loop is CASSEYFLEEKLFF. CDR3 bases: TGTGCCAGCAGTGAATACTTCCTCGAGGAAAAACTGTTTTTT.

This clonotype was counted only a few times. The chain recombines TRBV3-1 with TRBJ1-5, with 7 bases identical to TRBD1. The CDR3 contains 16 residues. Germline CDR1 reads LGHDT; CDR2 reads YNNKEL (reference sequence). Unmatched junction bases numbered 7, after V lost 0 bases and J lost 5 bases. The CDR3 sequence: CASSQDARGKDQPQHF. In nucleotides, the CDR3 is TGTGCCAGCAGCCAAGACGCCAGGGGGAAAGATCAGCCCCAGCATTTT. The full variable domain, completed using reference TRBV3-1 and TRBJ1-5, is DTAVSQTPKYLVTQMGNDKSIKCEQNLGHDTMYWYKQDSKKFLKIMFSYNNKELIINETVPNRFSPKSPDKAHLNLHINSLELGDSAVYFCASSQDARGKDQPQHFGDGTRLSIL.

This clonotype has at least ten counts. The gene calls are TRBV29-1 and TRBJ1-2, with D unclear. CDR3 size: 13 residues. The V gene's germline CDR1 is SQVTM and CDR2 ANQGSEA. Deletions cut 5 bases from V and 4 bases from J, with 14 bases between. The CDR3 bases are TGCAGCGTTCTCGGCCAGGAGAGCTATGGCTACACCTTC. It yields the protein CSVLGQESYGYTF.